The 9 T cell receptor beta chains reported below all come from one sample, sequenced in a study of identical twins. From the 5' RACE reads, TCRdb called clonotypes with MiXCR, one entry per CDR3 protein. The table has some 190,000 distinct CDR3 sequences, more than 15% seen once. The sample was also linked to a second study, of T cells expressing NK-cell markers.

The source material was CD8+ T cells sorted from blood. The receptors come from a woman under 30 in good health.

This clonotype was found a few times. The chain joins TRBV12-3 or TRBV12-4 to TRBJ2-1; D remains ambiguous. The V end lost 7 bases, the J end lost 3 bases, and 13 bases lay between the germline ends. The CDR3 spans 14 residues. The CDR3 spells CASIPGSLYNEQFF. The CDR3 DNA reads as TGTGCCAGCATCCCCGGGTCCCTCTACAATGAGCAGTTCTTC.

V is TRBV6-1 and J is TRBJ1-3; TRBD1 matches 9 bases. The trim removed 6 bases at V and 3 bases at J, leaving 6 bases unmatched. Germline V gene data show CDR1 as MNHNS and CDR2 as SASEGT. The length of the CDR3 is 15 residues. The CDR3 sequence: CASSLDRGSGNTIYF. In nucleotides, the CDR3 is TGTGCCAGCAGCCTGGACAGGGGAAGTGGAAACACCATATATTTT.

The genes are TRBV7-9 and TRBJ1-3; 7 bases are shared with TRBD1. The length of the CDR3 is 14 residues. Losses at the gene ends were 2 bases for V and 4 bases for J; bases not matched to a gene: 2. Germline V gene lookup returns CDR1 SEHNR and CDR2 FQNEAQ (reference sequence). For the CDR3, the DNA is TGTGCCAGCAGCTTACCGGGACAGGGAAACACCATATATTTT. It specifies CASSLPGQGNTIYF.

The chain employs TRBV27 and TRBJ2-5, with TRBD2 as a possible D gene (5 bases). This CDR3 has 14 amino acids. Germline loops: CDR1 MNHEY, CDR2 SMNVEV (reference sequence). The V end lost 6 bases, the J end lost 0 bases, and 11 bases lay between the germline ends. The CDR3 nucleotides read TGTGCCAGCAGCCCCGTCGGGGACCAAGAGACCCAGTACTTC. It translates to CASSPVGDQETQYF.

The sample holds a few counts of this clonotype. V gene TRBV4-3 combines with J gene TRBJ2-7; TRBD1 matches 10 bases. This CDR3 contains 16 residues. The germline V gene encodes CDR1 LGHNA and CDR2 YSLEER. Trimming took 3 bases from V and 4 from J; bases not matched to a gene: 9. The CDR3 DNA reads TGCGCCAGCAGCCACACCGGGACAGGGGAGCTATACGAGCAGTACTTC. Protein: CASSHTGTGELYEQYF.

The chain carries TRBV4-3 and TRBJ2-3, with D perhaps given as TRBD1 or TRBD2 (5 bases each). V was pared by 2 bases and J by 2 bases, with 17 bases between. CDR3 length: 17 amino acids. The germline CDR1 and CDR2 sequences are LGHNA and YSLEER. For the CDR3, the DNA is TGCGCCAGCAGCCAACTCGGGGCAGGACCATTCACAGATACGCAGTATTTT. As protein: CASSQLGAGPFTDTQYF.

The sample holds a few counts of this clonotype. As DNA, the CDR3 is TGTGCCAGCAGTCTAGCAAGGGCTGGCGGGGAGCTGTTTTTT. Translated, it gives CASSLARAGGELFF. The chain links TRBV28 to TRBJ2-2; tentatively, D is TRBD2 (5 bases). Trimming pared 5 bases from V and 7 bases from J, leaving 14 bases between. The V gene's germline CDR1 is MDHEN and CDR2 SYDVKM. This CDR3 comprises 14 residues. The full variable domain, with the rest looked up from reference TRBV28 and TRBJ2-2, is DVKVTQSSRYLVKRTGEKVFLECVQDMDHENMFWYRQDPGLGLRLIYFSYDVKMKEKGDIPEGYSVSREKKERFSLILESASTNQTSMYLCASSLARAGGELFFGEGSRLTVL.

This clonotype has only a few counts. The rearrangement uses TRBV7-2 and TRBJ2-4; D not certain. The V gene's germline CDR1 is SGHTA and CDR2 FQGNSA. V shed 5 bases and J shed 3 bases, with 11 bases lying between them. The CDR3 contains 14 residues. The CDR3 DNA sequence: TGTGCCAGCAGCCTCATCGCTCTCAAAAACATTCAGTACTTC. This sequence encodes CASSLIALKNIQYF.

This clonotype turned up a few times. The rearrangement uses TRBV7-9 and TRBJ2-7; D perhaps matches TRBD1 (6 bases). This CDR3 is 14 amino acids long. The germline V gene encodes CDR1 SEHNR and CDR2 FQNEAQ (reference sequence). The V and J ends lost 5 bases and 0 bases respectively, with 11 bases between them. In DNA, the CDR3 is TGTGCCAGCAGCCCGACAGGTCCCTCCTACGAGCAGTACTTC. It encodes CASSPTGPSYEQYF.